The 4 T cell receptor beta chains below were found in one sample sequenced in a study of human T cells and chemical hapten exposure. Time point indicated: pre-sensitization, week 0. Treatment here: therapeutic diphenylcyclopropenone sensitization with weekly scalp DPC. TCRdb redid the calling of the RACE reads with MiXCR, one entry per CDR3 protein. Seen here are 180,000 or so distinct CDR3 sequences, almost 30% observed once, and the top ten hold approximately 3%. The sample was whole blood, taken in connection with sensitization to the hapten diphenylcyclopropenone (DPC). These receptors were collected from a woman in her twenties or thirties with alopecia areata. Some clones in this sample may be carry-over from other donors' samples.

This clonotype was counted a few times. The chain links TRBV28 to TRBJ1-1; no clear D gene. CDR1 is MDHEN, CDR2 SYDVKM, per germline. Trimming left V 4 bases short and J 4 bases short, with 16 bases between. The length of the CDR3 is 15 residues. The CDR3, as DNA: TGTGCCAGCAGTTCCGACGGGCCGCGAGGCACTGAAGCTTTCTTT. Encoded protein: CASSSDGPRGTEAFF.

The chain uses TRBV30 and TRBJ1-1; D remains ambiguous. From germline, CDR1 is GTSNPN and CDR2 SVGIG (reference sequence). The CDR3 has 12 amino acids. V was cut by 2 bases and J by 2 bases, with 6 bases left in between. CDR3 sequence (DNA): TGTGCCTGGAGTCCCCTAAACACTGAAGCTTTCTTT. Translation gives CAWSPLNTEAFF.

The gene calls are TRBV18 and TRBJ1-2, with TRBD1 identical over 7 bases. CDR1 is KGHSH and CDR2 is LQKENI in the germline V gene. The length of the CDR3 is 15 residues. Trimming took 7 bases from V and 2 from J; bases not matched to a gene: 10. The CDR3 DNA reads TGTGCCAGCTTAAATGACAGGGCCAGCAACTATGGCTACACCTTC. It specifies CASLNDRASNYGYTF.

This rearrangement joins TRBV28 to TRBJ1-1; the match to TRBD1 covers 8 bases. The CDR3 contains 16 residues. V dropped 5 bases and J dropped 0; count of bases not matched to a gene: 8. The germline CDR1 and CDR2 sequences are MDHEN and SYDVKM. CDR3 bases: TGTGCCAGCAGTCCTCGGACAGGGCTCATGAACACTGAAGCTTTCTTT. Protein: CASSPRTGLMNTEAFF.